The sequence of this T cell receptor (beta chain) was determined in a study of cytomegalovirus exposure and HLA in healthy donors. Background on the study: Earlier, 95 million to 140 million unique TCR beta sequences were recovered from around 200 million T cells by an analysis.

V dropped 5 bases and J dropped 1; count of bases not matched to a gene: 1. The CDR3 spans 14 residues. CDR1 SGHRS and CDR2 YFSETQ come from the germline V gene. On this clone itself: Its antigen remains unidentified.

Use of 60 Vbeta and 13 Jbeta primers characterized the PCR. Assay used: immunoSEQ multiplex PCR; TCRdb lists only in-frame clones, some missing. The sample contains roughly 100,000 clones, roughly 74% of which appear only once. General observations from the study: A previous analysis found most TCR beta V segments productive roughly 87% or roughly 30% of the time.

The sequence derives from a man aged 35 to 55 in good health and CMV-seronegative. The chain couples TRBV5-1 to TRBJ2-5; 11 bases are shared with TRBD2. Input material: PBMCs. This CDR3 is CASRGTSGQETQYF. The CDR3 DNA is TGCGCCAGCAGGGGGACTAGCGGCCAAGAGACCCAGTACTTC.